These 15 T cell receptor beta chains share one sample of origin, sequenced in a study of early T cells in non-severe SARS-CoV-2 infection (dated by TCRdb to the early 2020s). Receptors were amplified or captured by 5' RACE. The instrument given in TCRdb is NextSeq 500. Clones were called with MiXCR by TCRdb after fastp trimmed the public reads at Q25, and only in-frame beta chains were retained. Identical CDR3 protein sequences are pooled into one entry, listed with their most common genes and DNA. Counted in this sample were about 62,000 distinct CDR3 sequences; approximately 10% of them appeared once. Together, the top ten hold less than 1.5% of the sample. The sequencing sample was made of whole blood. The receptors derive from an adult who was a healthcare worker with PCR-confirmed SARS-CoV-2 infection or an uninfected control (not recorded which).

This clonotype was found a few times. The rearrangement links TRBV6-5 to TRBJ2-2; 7 positions match TRBD1. J lost 4 bases, V lost 0 bases, and 2 bases had no gene match. The germline gives CDR1 MNHEY, CDR2 SVGAGI. The length of the CDR3 is 15 residues. In nucleotides, the CDR3 is TGTGCCAGCAGTTACTCGGGGACAGTCACCGGGGAGCTGTTTTTT. It yields the protein CASSYSGTVTGELFF.

This clonotype was seen more than once but under ten times. The chain uses TRBV5-6 and TRBJ2-5, with D perhaps matching TRBD2 (6 bases). The CDR3 runs to 13 residues. CDR1 and CDR2 (germline): SGHDT, YYEEEE. V lost 3 bases, J lost 0 bases, and 6 bases lay in between. The CDR3 DNA sequence: TGTGCCAGCAGCTGGACTAACCAAGAGACCCAGTACTTC. Translation gives CASSWTNQETQYF.

The genes are TRBV4-1 and TRBJ2-2; no clear D. Germline loops: CDR1 MGHRA, CDR2 YSYEKL. The CDR3 contains 13 residues. V gave up 2 bases and J gave up 9 bases, with 10 bases separating them. The CDR3 nucleotides read TGCGCCAGCAGCCAAATATGGCCGCGGGAGCTGTTTTTT. Translation: CASSQIWPRELFF.

The V call is TRBV7-2, the J call TRBJ2-5, with D possibly matching TRBD2 (7 bases). The V end lost 3 bases, the J end lost 5 bases, and 19 bases lay between the germline ends. This CDR3 has 16 residues. The germline V gene encodes CDR1 SGHTA and CDR2 FQGNSA. Here the CDR3 reads CASSLDGGARFETQYF. CDR3 nucleotide sequence: TGTGCCAGCAGCTTGGATGGGGGGGCCCGATTTGAGACCCAGTACTTC.

This clonotype was seen many times. The chain combines TRBV12-3 or TRBV12-4 with TRBJ2-5; D is unclear. The V end was cut by 7 bases, the J end by 5 bases, with 17 bases between. The CDR3 is 14 amino acids. CDR3 residues: CASTVLPAQETQYF. CDR3 coding DNA: TGTGCCAGCACCGTCCTGCCCGCACAGGAGACCCAGTACTTC.

V is TRBV7-2 and J is TRBJ1-5, with TRBD1 matching over 10 bases. J lost 2 bases, V lost 5 bases, and 6 bases had no gene match. Germline CDR1 is SGHTA and CDR2 is FQGNSA. CDR3 length equals 16 residues. Here the CDR3 reads CASSPGQGRGNQPQHF. CDR3 in DNA: TGTGCCAGCAGCCCGGGACAGGGGAGGGGCAATCAGCCCCAGCATTTT.

This clonotype was seen a few times. The chain is built from TRBV6-5 and TRBJ1-2; D may be TRBD1 (5 bases). Germline V lookup: CDR1 MNHEY, CDR2 SVGAGI. The CDR3 spans 16 residues. Deletions cut 2 bases from V and 0 bases from J, with 13 bases between. The CDR3 region has the DNA TGTGCCAGCAGTTACGCTCACAGGCTTACTAACTATGGCTACACCTTC. This codes for CASSYAHRLTNYGYTF.

This clonotype was seen only a few times. The CDR3 region has the DNA TGTGCCAGCAGTGAAATTGGGTGGGAGACCCAGTACTTC. Encoded protein: CASSEIGWETQYF. The rearrangement joins TRBV6-1 to TRBJ2-5; D remains unclear. The CDR3 loop spans 13 amino acids. The ends were cut back, 2 bases at V and 5 bases at J, with 9 bases in the middle. From germline, CDR1 is MNHNS and CDR2 SASEGT.

CDR3 protein: CASSWTGGGQPQHF. The CDR3 DNA sequence: TGTGCCAGCAGTTGGACAGGGGGCGGTCAGCCCCAGCATTTT. The chain carries TRBV12-3 or TRBV12-4 and TRBJ1-5; 11 bases line up with TRBD1. The CDR3 extends over 14 amino acids. The V and J ends lost 4 bases and 6 bases, in that order; junction bases with no gene match: 2.

In its sample, this clonotype was seen a few times. V is TRBV24-1 and J is TRBJ2-7, with D unclear. The V end was cut by 9 bases, the J end by 1 base, with 9 bases between. CDR3 length equals 12 residues. Germline V lookup: CDR1 KGHDR, CDR2 SFDVKD. CDR3 DNA sequence: TGTGCCACCGGTAAGGGTTCCTACGAGCAGTACGTC. The encoded protein is CATGKGSYEQYV.

This clonotype was detected only a few times. The V call is TRBV12-3 or TRBV12-4, the J call TRBJ1-1; possible D gene TRBD1, 5 bases. Trimming stripped 5 bases from V and 5 bases from J, with 12 bases between. CDR3 length: 13 amino acids. DNA of the CDR3: TGTGCCAGCAGTCTGGGGGTTGGTACTGAAGCTTTCTTT. Its translation is CASSLGVGTEAFF.

The V call is TRBV4-1, the J call TRBJ1-2; 7 nucleotides align to TRBD1. Germline lookup yields CDR1 MGHRA and CDR2 YSYEKL. The ends lost 1 base at V and 4 bases at J; junction bases unmatched: 6. The CDR3 spans 15 residues. The CDR3: CASSQGWDRGYGYTF. Here the CDR3 DNA reads TGCGCCAGCAGCCAAGGCTGGGACAGAGGCTATGGCTACACCTTC.

This clonotype appeared a few times. The chain joins TRBV12-3 or TRBV12-4 to TRBJ2-1, with TRBD2 matching over 13 bases. The length of the CDR3 is 20 residues. Trimming cost V 5 bases and J 0 bases; bases outside gene matches: 13. In DNA, the CDR3 is TGTGCCAGCAGTGCCTTGACTAGCGGGGGGACAATTAACTCCTACAATGAGCAGTTCTTC. Amino acid sequence: CASSALTSGGTINSYNEQFF.

The chain combines TRBV12-3 or TRBV12-4 with TRBJ1-1; D remains unclear. V lost 6 bases to trimming and J lost 7 bases, with 9 bases between them. The CDR3 contains 11 residues. The DNA of the CDR3 is TGTGCCAGCAGGGACCAGCTTGAAGCTTTCTTT. Translation gives CASRDQLEAFF.

The rearrangement links TRBV14 to TRBJ2-5, with D possibly being TRBD1 (6 bases). The V and J ends lost 8 bases and 5 bases respectively, with 18 bases between them. Looked up from germline, CDR1 is SGHDN and CDR2 is FVKESK. The CDR3 has 14 amino acids. In DNA form, the CDR3 reads TGTGCCAGCTCCGGGACACGCCGGCGGGAGACCCAGTACTTC. It specifies CASSGTRRRETQYF.